This TCR beta chain was captured in a study of cytomegalovirus exposure and HLA in healthy donors. Use of 60 Vbeta and 13 Jbeta primers characterized the PCR. Clones were read by immunoSEQ multiplex PCR, and TCRdb kept only the in-frame ones, dropping some. Of 150,000 to 200,000 clones in the sample, about 70% were seen once. CDR1 and CDR2 (germline): SQVTM, ANQGSEA. The CDR3 is 14 amino acids. Trimming cost V 1 base and J 6 bases; bases outside gene matches: 2. The sequencing input was PBMCs. The V and J genes are TRBV29-1 and TRBJ2-1; TRBD2 aligns across 11 bases. The receptor comes from a woman in her thirties in good health and CMV-seronegative. CDR3 residues: CSVEVSGGANEQFF. Written as DNA, the CDR3 is TGCAGCGTTGAAGTTAGCGGGGGGGCCAATGAGCAGTTCTTC.